Sequencing of this T cell receptor (beta chain) was carried out in a study of cytomegalovirus exposure and HLA in healthy donors. Whole-study results and caveats: Among the CMV-associated chains, a few were confirmed in vitro as specific for CMV antigens.

Data came from immunoSEQ multiplex PCR; TCRdb stores just in-frame clones and leaves some out. The table has tens of thousands of clones, around 90% seen once. Concerning this clone itself: Its antigen is not identified.

Sequenced sample: PBMCs. The TCR was taken from a woman between 18 and 30 years old in good health and CMV-seropositive.

The CDR3 is CASSVQRAYEQYF. The CDR3 coding sequence is TGCGCCAGCAGTGTACAGAGAGCTTACGAGCAGTACTTC. The V gene is TRBV10-2, the J gene TRBJ2-7; D gene unclear. V was clipped by 4 bases and J by 4 bases, with 11 bases between them. CDR3 size: 13 residues. Germline V gene sequence: CDR1 WSHSY, CDR2 SAAADI.